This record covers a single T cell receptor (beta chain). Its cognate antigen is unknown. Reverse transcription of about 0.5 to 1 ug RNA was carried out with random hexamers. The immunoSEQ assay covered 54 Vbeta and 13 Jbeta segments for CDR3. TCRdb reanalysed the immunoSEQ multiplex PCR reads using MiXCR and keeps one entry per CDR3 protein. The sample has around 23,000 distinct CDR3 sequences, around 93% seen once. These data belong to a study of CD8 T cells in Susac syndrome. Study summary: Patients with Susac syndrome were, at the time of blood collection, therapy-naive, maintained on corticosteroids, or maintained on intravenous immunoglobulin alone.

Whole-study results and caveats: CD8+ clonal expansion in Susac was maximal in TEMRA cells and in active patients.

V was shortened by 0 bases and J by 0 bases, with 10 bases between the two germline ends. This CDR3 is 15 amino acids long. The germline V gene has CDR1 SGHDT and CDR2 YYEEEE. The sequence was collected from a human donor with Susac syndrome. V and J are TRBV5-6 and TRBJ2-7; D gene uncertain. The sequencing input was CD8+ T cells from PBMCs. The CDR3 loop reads CASSLAGRISYEQYF. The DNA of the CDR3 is TGTGCCAGCAGCTTGGCCGGACGGATCTCCTACGAGCAGTACTTC.